The clone carrying this T cell receptor (beta chain) was seen many times. Its antigen is unidentified. The sample is drawn from a study of human T cells and chemical hapten exposure. Study details: All through the approximately 24-week study, the scalp of each patient received diphenylcyclopropenone doses weekly. General observations from the study: DPC sensitization left the count of TCRs above 1 in 1000 unchanged.

TCRdb re-analysed the RACE reads in MiXCR, keeping a single row per CDR3 protein. The sample carries roughly 380,000 distinct CDR3 sequences, roughly 4.6% recorded once. V dropped 3 bases and J dropped 9 bases, with 14 bases sitting between them. This CDR3 has 13 residues. Germline assignment: CDR1 SEHNR and CDR2 FQNEAQ (reference sequence). As for time point: pre-sensitization, week 0. The treatment here: therapeutic diphenylcyclopropenone sensitization with weekly scalp DPC. The sample consisted of whole blood, taken in connection with sensitization to the hapten diphenylcyclopropenone (DPC). The V and J genes are TRBV7-9 and TRBJ2-5; D perhaps matches TRBD2 (6 bases). The clonotype originates from a woman in her fifties or sixties with alopecia areata. Some clones in this sample may be carry-over from other donors' samples. CDR3 protein: CASSLSGSQAQYF. The CDR3 DNA follows: TGTGCCAGCAGCTTGAGCGGGTCTCAGGCCCAGTACTTC.